This record concerns one TCR beta chain sequence. Researchers ran the assay at a deep level. Authors' data handling: ImmunoSEQ supplied junction-only sequences lacking quality scores, so filtering was different. This table comes from immunoSEQ multiplex PCR, and its TCRdb copy is limited to in-frame clones, with some not included. For V, J and clone size, that table is used; D and trimming come from the DNA. The profile shows roughly 810,000 clones, approximately 96% of them singletons. The source of the sample is a study of shared clonotypes between healthy human individuals. The ends lost 6 bases at V and 6 bases at J; junction bases unmatched: 5. Germline CDR1 MNHNY, CDR2 SVGAGI (reference sequence). The CDR3 extends over 14 amino acids. Naive CD8 cells comprised CD45RO-negative, CCR7-positively selected cells, excluding terminally differentiated effector memory CD45RA+ cells.

The sample taken for sequencing was naive CD8+ T cells sorted from blood. This sequence originates from a man between 25 and 39 years old in good health. The rearrangement uses TRBV6-6 and TRBJ1-5; 10 bases line up with TRBD1. CDR3 coding DNA: TGTGCCAGCAGGGGGACAGGGGTAGGTCAGCCCCAGCATTTT. Translating it yields CASRGTGVGQPQHF.